This section outlines one T cell receptor (beta chain) sequence together with its context. This sample is part of a study of blood T cell repertoires in COVID-19. Study-wide background: COVID-19 samples, acute and convalescent, were from the United States, Italy and Spain. PBMCs, B-cell-depleted T cells, or T cells were the source of the cDNA or gDNA that made up the material.

Original processing notes: Using reference gene primer amplification, nucleated cell counts were estimated. Clones were sequenced by immunoSEQ multiplex PCR, and TCRdb holds only the in-frame ones, with some missing. That table furnishes V, J and clone size, whereas the DNA furnished D and trimming. Of under 250,000 clones in the sample, under 85% were seen once. After removal of 5 bases from V and 0 bases from J, the junction contained 6 bases not matched to a gene. The CDR3 has 15 amino acids. In germline, CDR1 is MGHDK, CDR2 SYGVNS. Sample: peripheral blood. The TCR comes from a human donor in a cohort sampled during active COVID-19. The rearrangement uses TRBV25-1 and TRBJ1-1; 7 nucleotides agree with TRBD1. The CDR3 DNA follows: TGTGCCAGCAGTAAATGGACAGGATTGAACACTGAAGCTTTCTTT. Translation gives CASSKWTGLNTEAFF.